This T cell receptor beta chain originates from a study of T cells in Graves' hyperthyroidism and ophthalmopathy. Stable Graves' hyperthyroidism meant no ophthalmopathy progression within 18 months. For the diagnoses, clinical symptoms, serum thyroxine and TRAb, thyroid ultrasound and orbital computed tomography were used. Using RNA transcripts as the source, TCR beta CDR3 regions were amplified. When the TCR CDR3 underwent first-round RT-PCR, the HTBI primer set was used. TCRdb re-called the multiplex PCR reads with MiXCR, one entry per CDR3 protein. The data show 700,000 or so distinct CDR3 sequences, about a sixth seen once. This CDR3 has 14 amino acids. Germline CDR1 and CDR2: SGDLS and YYNGEE. V lost 0 bases, J lost 3 bases, and 7 bases lay in between.

The receptor was derived from a man aged 18-30 years with Graves' hyperthyroidism. The chain is built from TRBV9 and TRBJ2-1; D is perhaps TRBD1 or TRBD2 (6 bases each). Sequencing input: blood. The CDR3 reads CASSVEGGYNEQFF. CDR3 nucleotides: TGTGCCAGCAGCGTAGAGGGGGGCTACAATGAGCAGTTCTTC.